A single sample gave rise to the 7 T cell receptor beta chains below, sequenced in a study of cytomegalovirus exposure and HLA in healthy donors. In the PCR, 60 Vbeta and 13 Jbeta primers were used. Profiled with immunoSEQ multiplex PCR; TCRdb holds only in-frame clones, not every one. The repertoire holds 110,000 or so clones, with 74% as singletons. Sequenced input: PBMCs. These receptors all come from a human donor in good health.

The rearrangement uses TRBV5-1 and TRBJ2-1, with TRBD2 as a possible D gene (6 bases). The germline V gene has CDR1 SGHRS and CDR2 YFSETQ. The CDR3 is 17 residues long. Trimming took 2 bases from V and 4 from J, leaving 19 bases between them. CDR3 in amino acids: CASSLTSQLVRYNEQFF. CDR3 DNA: TGCGCCAGCAGCTTAACTAGCCAGCTTGTACGTTACAATGAGCAGTTCTTC.

The chain has TRBV15 and TRBJ2-7; D may be TRBD2 (5 bases). CDR3 length: 12 residues. Germline-derived CDR1 and CDR2 are LNHNV and YYDKDF (reference sequence). Trimming took off 0 bases at V and 12 bases at J, with 12 bases between the two ends. The CDR3 spells CATSRDEGQPYF. CDR3 sequence (DNA): TGTGCCACCAGCAGAGATGAGGGCCAGCCGTACTTC.

Written as DNA, the CDR3 is TGTGCCATCAGTGAGTCGGGCAGGGTCATCGTGGGCTACACCTTC. Encoded protein: CAISESGRVIVGYTF. The rearrangement links TRBV10-3 to TRBJ1-2; D is perhaps TRBD1 (5 bases). CDR1 and CDR2 from the germline V gene are ENHRY and SYGVKD. V dropped 0 bases and J dropped 8 bases, with 16 bases sitting between them. The CDR3 has 15 amino acids.

This clone was counted once. The chain's CDR3 is CASSGGRESRGYNEQFF. The CDR3 nucleotides read TGTGCCAGCAGCGGTGGCCGTGAGAGTAGGGGCTACAATGAGCAGTTCTTC. The J gene is TRBJ2-1, the V gene TRBV7-9, with a weak D call TRBD1 (5 bases). The CDR3 spans 17 residues. Germline V lookup: CDR1 SEHNR, CDR2 FQNEAQ (reference sequence). The V gene lost 5 bases and the J gene lost 3 bases, with 20 bases spanning the gap.

The V and J genes are TRBV6-1 and TRBJ1-4, with D maybe TRBD1 (5 bases). Looked up from germline, CDR1 is MNHNS and CDR2 is SASEGT. This CDR3 has 18 residues. The V end was cut by 4 bases, the J end by 7 bases, with 25 bases between. The CDR3 here is CASSGQGLLTKGGEKLFF. For the CDR3, the DNA is TGTGCCAGCAGTGGCCAGGGACTGCTCACCAAAGGAGGTGAAAAACTGTTTTTT.

Turning to this clone: Compared with germline, one end of the junction differs, possibly owing to a read error. This chain uses TRBV29-1 with TRBJ1-1; 7 bases match TRBD1. CDR1 SQVTM and CDR2 ANQGSEA come from the germline V gene. This CDR3 has 12 amino acids. CDR3 sequence reads: CSVEVLRQGKLF. The CDR3 DNA sequence: TGCAGCGTTGAAGTGCTCAGACAGGGTAAACTCTTT.

The chain carries TRBV7-2 and TRBJ1-6, with 8 bases matching TRBD1. Germline values: CDR1 SGHTA, CDR2 FQGNSA. CDR3 size: 17 residues. J lost 6 bases, V lost 5 bases, and 12 bases had no gene match. DNA of the CDR3: TGTGCCAGCAGCCTACTCCCGACAGGGGAGGTTAATTCACCCCTCCACTTT. Residues: CASSLLPTGEVNSPLHF.